These 14 T cell receptor beta chains originate from one sample sequenced in a study of shared clonotypes between healthy human individuals (dated by TCRdb to about 2020). Preparation of the library involved the immunoSEQ multiplex PCR assay. TCRdb provides this immuneACCESS table in a form limited to in-frame rearrangements. Some clones are lacking; in checked studies, under half of them reflect an unresolved V gene, and why the rest are absent is not known. This sample lists approximately 470,000 clones; 81% were detected once. The ten top clones hold about 12% of the sample. Sequences were obtained from PBMCs. The receptors here all came from a woman aged 40 to 49 in good health. Some clones in this sample may be carry-over from other donors' samples.

The chain combines TRBV6-1 with TRBJ1-5, with TRBD1 as a possible D gene (5 bases). V lost 8 bases to trimming and J lost 5 bases, with 13 bases between them. The CDR3 has 13 residues. Germline V lookup: CDR1 MNHNS, CDR2 SASEGT. CDR3 protein: CASGREAYQPQHF. The CDR3 coding sequence is TGTGCCAGCGGCAGGGAAGCCTATCAGCCCCAGCATTTT.

The J gene is TRBJ1-4, the V gene TRBV29-1; 10 bases line up with TRBD1. CDR1 SQVTM and CDR2 ANQGSEA come from the germline V gene. The CDR3 covers 16 residues. V gave up 4 bases and J gave up 7 bases; unmatched junction bases: 12. CDR3 nucleotide sequence: TGCAGCGTTGTCCCTTACACCGGGACAGGGGTTGAAAAACTGTTTTTT. Translating it yields CSVVPYTGTGVEKLFF.

This clone was recorded a few times. V and J are TRBV18 and TRBJ2-3; weak D call: TRBD1 (6 bases). V lost 2 bases and J 5 bases, leaving 14 bases between the germline ends. CDR3 length equals 15 residues. Germline CDR1 and CDR2: KGHSH and LQKENI. The chain's CDR3 is CASSPGGREGDTQYF. CDR3 DNA sequence: TGTGCCAGCTCACCAGGGGGCAGGGAAGGAGATACGCAGTATTTT.

In this sample, this clone turned up once. This clone may be a read error of a much larger clone one base away. This chain uses TRBV7-8 with TRBJ2-7; TRBD1 aligns across 7 bases. This CDR3 region has 14 residues. CDR1 and CDR2 from the germline V gene are SGHVS and FQNEAQ. The CDR3 nucleotides read TGTGCCAGCATCTTAAACAGGGGTCCCTACGAGCAGTACTTC. Its protein product is CASILNRGPYEQYF.

The rearrangement uses TRBV6-5 and TRBJ2-3, with TRBD1 as a possible D gene (6 bases). Germline V gives CDR1 MNHEY, CDR2 SVGAGI. The CDR3 covers 13 residues. Trimming took off 7 bases at V and 4 bases at J, with 12 bases between the two ends. The CDR3 spells CASKRGIADTQYF. CDR3 bases: TGTGCCAGCAAAAGGGGGATCGCAGATACGCAGTATTTT.

The chain joins TRBV7-3 to TRBJ2-7; 11 positions match TRBD2. The junction had 3 bases not matched to a gene; V was cut back by 2 bases and J by 0 bases. The V gene's germline CDR1 is SGHTA and CDR2 FQGTGA. The CDR3 runs to 16 residues. DNA for the CDR3: TGTGCCAGCAGCTTACAAGGGACTAGCGGCTCCTACGAGCAGTACTTC. Amino acid sequence: CASSLQGTSGSYEQYF.

This clone was seen only once. The V and J genes are TRBV10-1 and TRBJ2-5; TRBD1 might be the D (5 bases). CDR3 size: 13 residues. Trimming removed 5 bases from V and 2 bases from J, with 9 bases in between. Germline lookup yields CDR1 WNHNN and CDR2 SYGVQD (reference sequence). CDR3: CASSLDSQETQYF. CDR3 coding DNA: TGCGCCAGCAGTTTAGACAGTCAAGAGACCCAGTACTTC.

Turning to this clone: Given a far larger clone just one base away, this is likely a sequencing read error. The CDR3 does not close with the conserved phenylalanine or tryptophan, likely indicating a read error. The chain couples TRBV4-2 to TRBJ2-3; 9 positions agree with TRBD2. With V trimmed by 4 bases and J by 3 bases, 11 bases remained unmatched. The CDR3 covers 17 residues. Looked up from germline, CDR1 is LGHNA and CDR2 is YNFKEQ. The CDR3 bases are TGTGCCAGCAGCCCCCGAGCCGCGGGAGGGGGAACAGATACGCAGTATTCT. Amino acids: CASSPRAAGGGTDTQYS.

The chain joins TRBV9 to TRBJ2-5, with 10 bases matching TRBD1. The CDR3 has 17 residues. J lost 1 base, V lost 5 bases, and 11 bases had no gene match. Per the germline V gene, CDR1 is SGDLS and CDR2 is YYNGEE. The CDR3 protein is CASSDSGQGGSQETQYF. The CDR3 bases are TGTGCCAGCAGTGACTCCGGACAGGGGGGTTCCCAAGAGACCCAGTACTTC.

V is TRBV5-6 and J is TRBJ1-5; unclear D gene. This CDR3 is 14 amino acids long. Germline CDR1 reads SGHDT; CDR2 reads YYEEEE. V lost 1 base, J lost 6 bases, and 11 bases lay in between. In nucleotides, the CDR3 is TGTGCCAGCAGCTTGAGTAGGGCTGGTCAGCCCCAGCATTTT. This codes for CASSLSRAGQPQHF.

The gene calls are TRBV4-2 and TRBJ1-2; 7 nucleotides match TRBD1. The germline V gene has CDR1 LGHNA and CDR2 YNFKEQ. The V and J ends lost 1 base and 1 base, in that order; junction bases with no gene match: 9. The CDR3 covers 17 residues. The CDR3 bases are TGTGCCAGCAGCCAAGTTCCTGGGACAGAGCTTAACTATGGCTACACCTTC. This encodes CASSQVPGTELNYGYTF.

Of note for this clone: A far larger clone differs by one base, so this is likely a read error. Other nucleotide sequences from this sample produce the same CDR3. The rearrangement uses TRBV10-3 and TRBJ1-5, with D maybe TRBD1 (5 bases). The CDR3 runs to 17 residues. Germline V gene lookup returns CDR1 ENHRY and CDR2 SYGVKD. The CDR3 DNA follows: TGCGCCATCAGTGAGTCGAGCGACAGTGTTAGCAATCAGCCCCAGCATTTT. Its translation: CAISESSDSVSNQPQHF.

Only a few counts were recorded for this clone. This chain connects TRBV29-1 to TRBJ2-2; D is undetermined. The CDR3 covers 16 residues. The germline gives CDR1 SQVTM, CDR2 ANQGSEA. Trimming stripped 1 base from V and 1 base from J, with 13 bases between. As DNA, the CDR3 is TGCAGCGTTGAAGGACTGGTCGGGTTGAACACCGGGGAGCTGTTTTTT. This gives the protein CSVEGLVGLNTGELFF.

Details on this clone: Other DNA sequences in the same sample also yield this CDR3. CDR3 sequence reads: CSGGTGYYEQYF. CDR3 coding DNA: TGCAGCGGCGGGACAGGATACTACGAGCAGTACTTC. This chain joins TRBV29-1 and TRBJ2-7; 8 nucleotides match TRBD1. Germline-derived CDR1 and CDR2 are SQVTM and ANQGSEA. Trimming took 7 bases from V and 3 from J; bases not matched to a gene: 5. The CDR3 runs to 12 residues.